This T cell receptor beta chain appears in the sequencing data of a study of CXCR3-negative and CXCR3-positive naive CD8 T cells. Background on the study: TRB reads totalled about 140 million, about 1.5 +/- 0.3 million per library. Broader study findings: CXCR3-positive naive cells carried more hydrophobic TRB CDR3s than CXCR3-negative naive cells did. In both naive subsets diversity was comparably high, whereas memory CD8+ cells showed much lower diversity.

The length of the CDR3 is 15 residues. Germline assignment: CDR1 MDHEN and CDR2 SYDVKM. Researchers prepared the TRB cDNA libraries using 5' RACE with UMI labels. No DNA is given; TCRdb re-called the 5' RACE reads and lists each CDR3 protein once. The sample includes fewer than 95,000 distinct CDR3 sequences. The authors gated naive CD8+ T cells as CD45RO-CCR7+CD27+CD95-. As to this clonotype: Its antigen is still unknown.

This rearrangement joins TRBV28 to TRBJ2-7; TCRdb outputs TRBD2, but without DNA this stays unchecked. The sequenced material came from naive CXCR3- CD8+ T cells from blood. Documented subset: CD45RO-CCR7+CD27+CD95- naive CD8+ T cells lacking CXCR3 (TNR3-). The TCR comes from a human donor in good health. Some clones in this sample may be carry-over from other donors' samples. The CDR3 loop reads CASNLPRENPYEQYF.